The rows below give T cell receptor beta chains drawn from one sample of a study of blood T cell repertoires in COVID-19. The repertoire was sequenced with immunoSEQ multiplex PCR; TCRdb's copy has only in-frame clones and lacks some. The table shows approximately 270,000 clones, with just under 90% occurring only once. Sequences were obtained from PBMCs or T cells enriched from blood (not recorded which). The origin of the receptors is a woman between 25 and 40 years old with acute COVID-19. CDR3s include the opening cysteine and the closing phenylalanine or tryptophan. The D gene is left open where the match is weak.

v_gene: TRBV25-1
j_gene: TRBJ1-2
d_gene: -
len: 11
CDR3aa: CASSEWPGYTF
CDR3nt: TGTGCCAGCAGTGAATGGCCTGGTTACACCTTC

v_gene: TRBV24-1
j_gene: TRBJ1-5
d_gene: -
len: 10
CDR3aa: CATIDQPQHF
CDR3nt: TGTGCCACCATAGATCAGCCCCAGCATTTT

v_gene: TRBV7-6
j_gene: TRBJ2-7
d_gene: -
len: 14
CDR3aa: CASSPRAGAYEQYF
CDR3nt: TGTGCCAGCAGCCCCCGCGCTGGTGCCTACGAGCAGTACTTC

v_gene: TRBV7-2
j_gene: TRBJ2-1
d_gene: TRBD2
len: 16
CDR3aa: CASSFDLAGGPHEQFF
CDR3nt: TGTGCCAGCAGCTTCGATCTAGCGGGAGGGCCCCATGAGCAGTTCTTC

v_gene: TRBV2
j_gene: TRBJ2-1
d_gene: TRBD2
len: 14
CDR3aa: CASTGLAGYNEQFF
CDR3nt: TGTGCCAGCACGGGACTAGCGGGATACAATGAGCAGTTCTTC

v_gene: TRBV5-1
j_gene: TRBJ2-6
d_gene: TRBD1
len: 18
CDR3aa: CASSQTGAGSSGANVLTF
CDR3nt: TGCGCCAGCAGCCAGACAGGGGCCGGAAGCTCTGGGGCCAACGTCCTGACTTTC

v_gene: TRBV3-1/TRBV3-2
j_gene: TRBJ2-1
d_gene: TRBD2
len: 16
CDR3aa: CASSQDGSGGIGEQFF
CDR3nt: TGTGCCAGCAGCCAAGATGGGTCGGGAGGTATTGGTGAGCAGTTCTTC

v_gene: TRBV7-3
j_gene: TRBJ1-1
d_gene: -
len: 13
CDR3aa: CASSPTGNTEAFF
CDR3nt: TGTGCCAGCAGTCCTACAGGGAACACTGAAGCTTTCTTT

v_gene: TRBV11-2
j_gene: TRBJ1-6
d_gene: TRBD1
len: 18
CDR3aa: CASSLYPDRGQSNSPLHF
CDR3nt: TGTGCCAGCAGCTTATACCCGGACAGGGGCCAAAGTAATTCACCCCTCCACTTT

v_gene: TRBV7-2
j_gene: TRBJ2-7
d_gene: -
len: 14
CDR3aa: CASSSLTASYEQYF
CDR3nt: TGTGCCAGCAGCTCCCTGACAGCTTCCTACGAGCAGTACTTC

v_gene: TRBV18
j_gene: TRBJ1-5
d_gene: -
len: 16
CDR3aa: CASSPGAGGADQPQHF
CDR3nt: TGTGCCAGCTCACCGGGGGCTGGGGGAGCCGATCAGCCCCAGCATTTT

v_gene: TRBV6-1
j_gene: TRBJ1-3
d_gene: -
len: 13
CDR3aa: CASSEPSGNTIYF
CDR3nt: TGTGCCAGCAGTGAACCGAGCGGAAACACCATATATTTT

v_gene: TRBV27
j_gene: TRBJ2-5
d_gene: TRBD2
len: 15
CDR3aa: CASNSRSGSWETQYF
CDR3nt: TGTGCCTCCAACTCCAGAAGCGGGAGTTGGGAGACCCAGTACTTC

v_gene: TRBV4-1
j_gene: TRBJ1-4
d_gene: TRBD1
len: 19
CDR3aa: CASSHLSSGTGGTNEKLFF
CDR3nt: TGCGCCAGCAGCCATCTTTCATCCGGGACAGGGGGAACTAATGAAAAACTGTTTTTT

v_gene: TRBV30
j_gene: TRBJ2-5
d_gene: -
len: 16
CDR3aa: CAWIARTPERQETQYF
CDR3nt: TGTGCCTGGATTGCCCGGACTCCCGAACGTCAAGAGACCCAGTACTTC

v_gene: TRBV19
j_gene: TRBJ1-1
d_gene: TRBD1
len: 15
CDR3aa: CASRLNRGLDTEAFF
CDR3nt: TGTGCCAGTAGGTTAAACAGGGGCTTGGACACTGAAGCTTTCTTT